This TCR beta chain was sequenced for a study of identical twins. This clonotype has more than one count but fewer than ten. Germline V CDR1 and CDR2: LGHDT, YNNKEL (reference sequence). The CDR3 runs to 16 residues. J lost 10 bases, V lost 4 bases, and 13 bases had no gene match. TCRdb re-called the 5' RACE reads with MiXCR, one entry per CDR3 protein. The sample has about 920,000 distinct CDR3 sequences, approximately 13% seen once. The sample was also reused in another study, on yellow fever vaccine responses in identical twins.

V and J are TRBV3-1 and TRBJ1-6; 7 bases line up with TRBD1. This receptor was obtained from a woman under 30 in good health. Specimen: PBMCs. CDR3 sequence reads: CASSPLTGSAESPLHF. CDR3 bases: TGTGCCAGCAGCCCCCTGACAGGGTCCGCGGAATCACCCCTCCACTTT.